The clone carrying this T cell receptor (beta chain) has more than one count but fewer than ten. This CDR3 spans 15 amino acids. The V gene's germline CDR1 is LNHDA and CDR2 SQIVND (reference sequence). The V and J ends lost 3 bases and 7 bases, in that order; junction bases with no gene match: 8. Arm-PCR of CDR3 regions and iRepertoire HTBI primers were used to build TCR beta libraries. A single record per CDR3 protein comes from TCRdb applying MiXCR to the multiplex PCR reads. The repertoire holds approximately 690,000 distinct CDR3 sequences, about 30% seen once, with roughly 41% in the top ten. This sample was included in a study of regulatory T cells in long-lasting Graves disease. Study-level background: Disease was considered persistent Graves' disease after over 5 years of antithyroid drugs (with positive TSH receptor antibodies).

Time point meaning: persistent/refractory GD, antithyroid drugs over 5 years with positive TRAb. Isolated PBMC RNA provided the starting material for the TCR library. The chain recombines TRBV19 with TRBJ1-5; 8 nucleotides match TRBD1. The source was peripheral blood mononuclear cells (PBMCs), collected when the disease was refractory, from a patient treated with antithyroid drugs. The TCR was taken from a female donor with Graves disease. This CDR3 reads CASSIQGQAGQPQHF. CDR3 coding DNA: TGTGCCAGTAGTATCCAGGGACAGGCAGGGCAGCCCCAGCATTTT.